The 27 T cell receptor beta chains below come from one sample, sequenced in a study of T cell responses to AZD1222 COVID-19 vaccine. Sequencing was performed with immunoSEQ multiplex PCR; in TCRdb, only in-frame clones are kept and a portion is missing. The data show fewer than 150,000 clones, about nine tenths seen once. The source was peripheral blood, collected on day 0 of AZD1222 vaccination. These receptors were obtained from an adult in good health.

The J gene is TRBJ1-2, the V gene TRBV5-1; no firm D call. The CDR3 covers 15 residues. Between the trimmed V and J ends, which lost 0 bases and 2 bases, there was a span of 11 bases. CDR1 is SGHRS, CDR2 YFSETQ, per germline. In nucleotides, the CDR3 is TGCGCCAGCAGCTTGGATACAGAACGAAACTATGGCTACACCTTC. It yields the protein CASSLDTERNYGYTF.

The chain joins TRBV11-1 to TRBJ2-5, with D possibly being TRBD1 (6 bases). The germline V and J ends were trimmed by 1 base and 5 bases, with 11 bases remaining between them. Germline assignment: CDR1 SGHAT and CDR2 FQDESV (reference sequence). This CDR3 spans 14 amino acids. Written as DNA, the CDR3 is TGTGCCAGCAGCTTAGACAGGGCGGCCGAGACCCAGTACTTC. It specifies CASSLDRAAETQYF.

This sequence joins TRBV2 and TRBJ1-1, with 12 bases that match TRBD1. Looked up from germline, CDR1 is SNHLY and CDR2 is FYNNEI. The CDR3 is 15 residues long. The V gene end was trimmed by 6 bases and the J gene end by 0 bases; junction bases not matched to a gene: 2. The CDR3 sequence: CASRWDRGLNTEAFF. CDR3 DNA: TGTGCCAGCAGATGGGACAGGGGGCTGAACACTGAAGCTTTCTTT.

The V gene is TRBV7-9, the J gene TRBJ2-1, with 8 bases identical to TRBD1. Germline-derived CDR1 and CDR2 are SEHNR and FQNEAQ (reference sequence). Unmatched junction bases numbered 7, after V lost 1 base and J lost 8 bases. The CDR3 contains 15 residues. Here the CDR3 DNA reads TGTGCCAGCAGCTTAGTGTCAGGGGGCGTGGATGAGCAGTTCTTC. Translation gives CASSLVSGGVDEQFF.

The V and J genes are TRBV2 and TRBJ1-5, with a weak D call TRBD1 (6 bases). Germline V CDR1 and CDR2: SNHLY, FYNNEI. The CDR3 length is 16 residues. The V end was cut by 5 bases, the J end by 4 bases, with 18 bases between. In nucleotides, the CDR3 is TGTGCCAGCAGTCCCCGGGGGCTAAGAGGAAATCAGCCCCAGCATTTT. Translated: CASSPRGLRGNQPQHF.

This chain joins TRBV20-1 and TRBJ1-5, with D unclear. V lost 4 bases and J 3 bases, leaving 1 base between the germline ends. The CDR3 covers 10 residues. The germline gives CDR1 DFQATT, CDR2 SNEGSKA (reference sequence). The CDR3 nucleotides are TGCAGTGCTAACAATCAGCCCCAGCATTTT. Protein sequence: CSANNQPQHF.

This clone has only one observation. The chain recombines TRBV9 with TRBJ1-4, with 9 bases that match TRBD1. Germline assignment: CDR1 SGDLS and CDR2 YYNGEE. The CDR3 is made up of 15 amino acids. The V and J ends lost 1 base and 3 bases, in that order; junction bases with no gene match: 1. CDR3 coding DNA: TGTGCCAGCAGCGTACGGGACAGGGCTAATGAAAAACTGTTTTTT. It encodes CASSVRDRANEKLFF.

The V and J genes are TRBV5-6 and TRBJ2-1, with TRBD2 as a possible D gene (5 bases). Per the germline V gene, CDR1 is SGHDT and CDR2 is YYEEEE. This CDR3 has 15 amino acids. Trimming pared 5 bases from V and 0 bases from J, leaving 12 bases between. The DNA of the CDR3 is TGTGCCAGCAGATTCCCGGGGAGCTCCTACAATGAGCAGTTCTTC. Residues: CASRFPGSSYNEQFF.

The CDR3 loop reads CASSKGGRGVGELFF. CDR3 coding DNA: TGTGCCAGCAGCAAAGGGGGGCGCGGGGTCGGGGAGCTGTTTTTT. The chain combines TRBV21-1 with TRBJ2-2. TRBV21-1 is recorded as a pseudogene. The CDR3 length is 15 residues.

The chain has TRBV11-3 and TRBJ2-7, with D possibly being TRBD1 or TRBD2 (7 bases each). This CDR3 spans 15 amino acids. V lost 5 bases and J lost 6, with 20 bases in between. CDR1 is SGHNT, CDR2 YENEEA, per germline. The CDR3 is CASSPGGAGNREQYF. The CDR3 DNA reads TGTGCCAGCAGCCCAGGGGGGGCAGGAAACCGCGAGCAGTACTTC.

The gene calls are TRBV5-1 and TRBJ2-2; no clear D. V was shortened by 6 bases and J by 3 bases, with 15 bases between the two germline ends. Germline V gene sequence: CDR1 SGHRS, CDR2 YFSETQ. The CDR3 is made up of 15 amino acids. CDR3 nucleotides: TGCGCCAGCACCCGCGATGGAGTGGACACCGGGGAGCTGTTTTTT. Its protein is CASTRDGVDTGELFF.

J is TRBJ1-1 and V is TRBV4-2; a weak D match, TRBD1 (5 bases). The CDR3 extends over 13 amino acids. CDR1 is LGHNA and CDR2 is YNFKEQ in the germline V gene. V was shortened by 6 bases and J by 3 bases, with 11 bases between the two germline ends. Here the CDR3 reads CASRRGTYTEAFF. The CDR3 nucleotides are TGTGCCAGCAGGAGGGGTACCTACACTGAAGCTTTCTTT.

The V call is TRBV6-1, the J call TRBJ1-5; D gene ambiguous. Trimming pared 1 base from V and 4 bases from J, leaving 2 bases between. Germline-derived CDR1 and CDR2 are MNHNS and SASEGT. The CDR3 loop spans 12 amino acids. CDR3 coding DNA: TGTGCCAGCAGTGAAGGAAATCAGCCCCAGCATTTT. Translation gives CASSEGNQPQHF.

V usage is TRBV29-1 and J usage is TRBJ1-1; D call uncertain. The CDR3 totals 11 residues. V dropped 4 bases and J dropped 10 bases, with 13 bases sitting between them. The germline V gene encodes CDR1 SQVTM and CDR2 ANQGSEA. The CDR3 here is CSVAPGSAAFF. The CDR3 DNA reads TGCAGCGTTGCCCCCGGGTCCGCAGCTTTCTTT.

The J gene is TRBJ2-7, the V gene TRBV25-1, with D hard to call. This CDR3 spans 11 amino acids. The germline V and J ends were trimmed by 6 bases and 2 bases, with 5 bases remaining between them. Germline V CDR1 and CDR2: MGHDK, SYGVNS. Here the CDR3 reads CASRDTYEQYF. For the CDR3, the DNA is TGTGCCAGCAGGGATACCTACGAGCAGTACTTC.

This chain connects TRBV4-2 to TRBJ2-3, with 8 bases lining up with TRBD2. The germline V gene encodes CDR1 LGHNA and CDR2 YNFKEQ. Losses at the gene ends were 4 bases for V and 4 bases for J; bases not matched to a gene: 13. The CDR3 covers 17 residues. CDR3 amino acids: CASSPRVREGPADTQYF. DNA for the CDR3: TGTGCCAGCAGCCCAAGGGTCCGGGAGGGCCCAGCAGATACGCAGTATTTT.

The chain is built from TRBV5-1 and TRBJ2-5, with TRBD2 matching over 8 bases. Looked up from germline, CDR1 is SGHRS and CDR2 is YFSETQ. The CDR3 is 16 residues long. V shed 4 bases and J 2 bases; nucleotides not matched to a gene: 10. CDR3 sequence (DNA): TGCGCCAGCAGCCCTGCGGGAGCGGGGGTACAAGAGACCCAGTACTTC. This codes for CASSPAGAGVQETQYF.

The chain carries TRBV6-5 and TRBJ2-1; a weak D match, TRBD2 (6 bases). Germline V CDR1 and CDR2: MNHEY, SVGAGI. This CDR3 has 13 amino acids. Trimming took off 5 bases at V and 4 bases at J, with 9 bases between the two ends. The CDR3 DNA reads as TGTGCCAGCAGTCCGGGACTGTACAATGAGCAGTTCTTC. This codes for CASSPGLYNEQFF.

The V and J genes are TRBV5-1 and TRBJ2-5; 16 bases agree with TRBD2. This CDR3 has 17 amino acids. Looked up from germline, CDR1 is SGHRS and CDR2 is YFSETQ. V gave up 4 bases and J gave up 4 bases; unmatched junction bases: 7. The CDR3 protein is CASSPGLAGGQGETQYF. The CDR3 DNA reads as TGCGCCAGCAGCCCGGGACTAGCGGGAGGGCAAGGAGAGACCCAGTACTTC.

Comments on this clone: Other nucleotide sequences in the sample specify the same CDR3. This chain joins TRBV5-4 and TRBJ2-1; TRBD2 agrees at 8 bases. CDR3 length: 15 residues. Germline V lookup: CDR1 SGHNT, CDR2 YYREEE (reference sequence). The junction had 4 bases not matched to a gene; V was cut back by 4 bases and J by 1 base. The CDR3 spells CASSPGGRSYNEQFF. CDR3 coding DNA: TGTGCCAGCAGCCCGGGGGGGCGGTCCTACAATGAGCAGTTCTTC.

The genes are TRBV11-1 and TRBJ2-1; 8 bases match TRBD2. CDR1 SGHAT and CDR2 FQDESV come from the germline V gene (reference sequence). V lost 2 bases to trimming and J lost 9 bases; unmatched junction nucleotides: 12. The CDR3 runs to 16 residues. Here the CDR3 DNA reads TGTGCCAGCAGCTTACCGGGACGGGGGGGCGTGGGTGAGCAGTTCTTC. Translated: CASSLPGRGGVGEQFF.

This chain uses TRBV6-5 with TRBJ1-2, with a weak D call TRBD1 (6 bases). Germline CDR1 reads MNHEY; CDR2 reads SVGAGI. V was cut by 6 bases and J by 8 bases, with 13 bases left in between. This CDR3 contains 12 residues. The CDR3 sequence: CASRPLGGGYTF. The CDR3 DNA is TGTGCCAGCAGACCACTGGGGGGCGGCTACACCTTC.

This sequence joins TRBV5-4 and TRBJ2-1; D remains unclear. The germline V gene has CDR1 SGHNT and CDR2 YYREEE (reference sequence). V was shortened by 0 bases and J by 6 bases, with 10 bases between the two germline ends. The length of the CDR3 is 14 residues. In nucleotides, the CDR3 is TGTGCCAGCAGCTTGGTGGGTGACCCCAATGAGCAGTTCTTC. The encoded protein is CASSLVGDPNEQFF.

The V call is TRBV7-2, the J call TRBJ1-1; maybe TRBD1 (5 bases). Trimming shortened V by 2 bases and J by 2 bases, and 9 bases separated the two germline ends. The CDR3 runs 14 residues. Per germline, CDR1 SGHTA and CDR2 FQGNSA. CDR3 sequence: CASSLWGGNTEAFF. The CDR3 DNA is TGTGCCAGCAGCTTATGGGGGGGAAACACTGAAGCTTTCTTT.

The V call is TRBV28, the J call TRBJ1-3, with 8 bases matching TRBD1. Germline CDR1 and CDR2: MDHEN and SYDVKM. The trim removed 5 bases at V and 2 bases at J, leaving 5 bases unmatched. This CDR3 has 15 amino acids. As DNA, the CDR3 is TGTGCCAGCAGTCCCTTGGACAGGGCTGGAAACACCATATATTTT. As protein: CASSPLDRAGNTIYF.

V is TRBV27 and J is TRBJ1-2; unclear D gene. V lost 7 bases to trimming and J lost 0 bases, with 21 bases between them. The CDR3 contains 17 residues. Germline loops: CDR1 MNHEY, CDR2 SMNVEV (reference sequence). The CDR3 nucleotides read TGTGCCAGCACCCCTAAGGTCGACCGAACCGCTAACTATGGCTACACCTTC. Amino acids: CASTPKVDRTANYGYTF.

The sample holds a few counts of this clone. The chain couples TRBV10-3 to TRBJ2-1; 8 bases are a match to TRBD1. CDR1 and CDR2 (germline): ENHRY, SYGVKD. The CDR3 is 15 amino acids. Germline trimming cut 2 bases from V and 12 bases from J; bases unmatched to any gene: 12. CDR3 DNA sequence: TGTGCCATCAGTGAGCCGGGACAGGTTACCCTTGGGCAGTTCTTC. It encodes CAISEPGQVTLGQFF.